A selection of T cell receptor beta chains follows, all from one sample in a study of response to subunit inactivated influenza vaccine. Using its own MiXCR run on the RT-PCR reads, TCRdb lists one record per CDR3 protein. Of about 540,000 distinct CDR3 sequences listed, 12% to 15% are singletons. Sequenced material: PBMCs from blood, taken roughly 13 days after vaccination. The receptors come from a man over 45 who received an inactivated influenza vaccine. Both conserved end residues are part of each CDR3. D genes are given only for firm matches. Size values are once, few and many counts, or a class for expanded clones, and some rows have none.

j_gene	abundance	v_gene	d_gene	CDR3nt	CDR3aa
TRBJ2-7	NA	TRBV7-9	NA	TGTGCCAGCAGCTCCGTGGTGTTCGAGCAGTACTTC	CASSSVVFEQYF
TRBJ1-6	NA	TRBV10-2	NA	TGCGCCAGCAGTGAGTTCCGTAATTCACCCCTCCACTTT	CASSEFRNSPLHF
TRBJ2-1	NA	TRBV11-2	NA	TGTGCCAGCAGCTCCTTAAGGGGGGGCAGATACAATGAGCAGTTCTTC	CASSSLRGGRYNEQFF
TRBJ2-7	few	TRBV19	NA	TGTGCCACCCGGCAGGGTCCTACGAGCACGTACTTC	CATRQGPTSTYF
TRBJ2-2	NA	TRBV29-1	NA	TGCAGCGTTGAAGGGGACTCCGCGACCGGGGAGCTGTTTTTT	CSVEGDSATGELFF
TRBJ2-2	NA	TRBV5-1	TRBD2	TGCGCCAGCAGCCGGGAGGTCGGGGAGCTGTTTTTT	CASSREVGELFF
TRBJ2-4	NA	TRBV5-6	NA	TGTGCCAGCAGCCTCGGCAGGGAAATACAGTACTTC	CASSLGREIQYF
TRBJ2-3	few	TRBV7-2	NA	TGTGCCAGCAGCATTAGCGGATCTAGCACAGATACGCAGTATTTT	CASSISGSSTDTQYF
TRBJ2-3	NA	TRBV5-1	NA	TGCGCCAGCAGCTTGGAGGTAGCCGGCACAGATACGCAGTATTTT	CASSLEVAGTDTQYF
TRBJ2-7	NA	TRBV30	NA	TGTGCCTGGAGTAGTAGTGGAGGTTACGAGCAGTACTTC	CAWSSSGGYEQYF
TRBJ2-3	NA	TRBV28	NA	TGTGCCAGCAGTTCCCTAGCCGGATACACAGATACGCAGTATTTT	CASSSLAGYTDTQYF
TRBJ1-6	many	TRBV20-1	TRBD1	TGCAGTGCTAGAGAAACAGGGGAACCACCCCTCCACTTT	CSARETGEPPLHF
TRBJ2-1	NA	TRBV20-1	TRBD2	TGCAGTGCTAGTAGCGGGAGAGTGGGTAATGAGCAGTTCTTC	CSASSGRVGNEQFF
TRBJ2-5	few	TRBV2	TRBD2	TGTGCCAGCAGTGAAGTAGCGGGAGGCGAGACCCAGTACTTC	CASSEVAGGETQYF
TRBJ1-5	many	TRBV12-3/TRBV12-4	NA	TGTGCCAGCAGTTTAAACAATCAGCCCCAGCATTTT	CASSLNNQPQHF
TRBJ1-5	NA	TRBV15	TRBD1	TGTGCCACCAGCAGAGCCGGGACAGGGTCTAGAGTCAGCAATCAGCCCCAGCATTTT	CATSRAGTGSRVSNQPQHF
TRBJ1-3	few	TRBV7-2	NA	TGTGCCAGCGGTACAGGGACTGGAAACACCATATATTTT	CASGTGTGNTIYF
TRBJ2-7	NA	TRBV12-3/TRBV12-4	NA	TGTGCCAGCAGTTTAGGGGTAGTCCTTGGCTACGAGCAGTACTTC	CASSLGVVLGYEQYF
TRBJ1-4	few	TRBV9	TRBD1	TGTGCCAGCAGCGTAGGCGGGACAGTGAATGAAAAACTGTTTTTT	CASSVGGTVNEKLFF
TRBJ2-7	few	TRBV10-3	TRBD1	TGTGCCATCAGTGAATCTCCGTGGACAGGGAGCTCCTACGAGCAGTACTTC	CAISESPWTGSSYEQYF
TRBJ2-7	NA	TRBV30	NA	TGTGCCTGGAGTGTAGGGTCTAGCAGCGAGCAGTACTTC	CAWSVGSSSEQYF
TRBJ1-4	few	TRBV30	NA	TGTGCCTGGAGTGACAAGGAGCGGTGGGATGAAAAACTGTTTTTT	CAWSDKERWDEKLFF
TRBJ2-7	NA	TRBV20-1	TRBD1	TGCAGTGCTTCGGACAGGGGAATCCACGAGCAGTACTTC	CSASDRGIHEQYF
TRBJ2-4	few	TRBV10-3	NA	TGTGCCATCAGTGAACTGGCGCAAGGGAGGGCCAAAAACATTCAGTACTTC	CAISELAQGRAKNIQYF